Only a few counts were recorded for the clone carrying this TCR beta chain. No antigen is known for it. Unique molecular identifiers tagged the TCRbeta library. From the PCR reads, TCRdb called clonotypes with MiXCR, one entry per CDR3 protein. The data hold hundreds of thousands of distinct CDR3 sequences, with about a sixth observed a single time. The data originate from a study of T-cell reconstitution after alpha-beta-depleted transplantation in children. Study-wide findings and caveats: One year after transplant, T-cell counts and diversity came mostly from newly produced T cells. Several hundred graft clones that had expanded were reportedly the source of alpha-beta T cells about two months after transplant. Certain patients had high TCRbeta diversity at day 60, and it came from recipient T cells and thymic progenitors that survived.

The CDR3 loop spans 14 amino acids. The germline gives CDR1 DFQATT, CDR2 SNEGSKA (reference sequence). V shed 8 bases and J shed 10 bases, with 21 bases lying between them. This chain connects TRBV20-1 to TRBJ1-6, with D uncertain. Sequenced material: PBMCs, mostly from graft donor cells, taken 360 days after TCRalphabeta/CD19-depleted stem cell transplant. This receptor was taken from a boy less than two years old who had a stem cell transplant for Wiskott-Aldrich syndrome, so the T cells may come from the graft donor. The CDR3 coding sequence is TGCAGTCCACACGGAGGCCTCATCGGCTCACCCCTCCACTTT. This sequence encodes CSPHGGLIGSPLHF.